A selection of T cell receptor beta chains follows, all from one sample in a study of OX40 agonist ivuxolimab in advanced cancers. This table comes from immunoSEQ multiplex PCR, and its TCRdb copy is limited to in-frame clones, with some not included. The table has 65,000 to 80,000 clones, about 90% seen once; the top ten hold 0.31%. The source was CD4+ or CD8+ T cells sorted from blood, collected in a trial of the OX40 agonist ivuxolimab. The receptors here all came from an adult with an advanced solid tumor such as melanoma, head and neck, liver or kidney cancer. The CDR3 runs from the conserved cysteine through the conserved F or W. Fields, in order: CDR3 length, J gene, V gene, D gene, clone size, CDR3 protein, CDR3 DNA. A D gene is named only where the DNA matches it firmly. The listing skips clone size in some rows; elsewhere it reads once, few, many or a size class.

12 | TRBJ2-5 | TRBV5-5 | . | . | CASNQPLQAQYF | TGTGCCAGCAACCAACCACTTCAGGCCCAGTACTTC
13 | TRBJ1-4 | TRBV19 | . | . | CASSTRRGEKLFF | TGTGCCAGTAGTACCAGGAGGGGTGAAAAACTGTTTTTT
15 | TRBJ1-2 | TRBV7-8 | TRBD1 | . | CASSLAGGQGSGYTF | TGTGCCAGCAGCTTAGCGGGGGGACAGGGGAGTGGCTACACCTTC
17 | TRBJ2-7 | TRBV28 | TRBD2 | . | CASRGTSGGISSYEQYF | TGTGCCAGCAGAGGGACTAGCGGTGGGATAAGCTCCTACGAGCAGTACTTC
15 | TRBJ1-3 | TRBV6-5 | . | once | CASRDSKSSGNTIYF | TGTGCCAGCAGGGACAGCAAGAGCTCTGGAAACACCATATATTTT
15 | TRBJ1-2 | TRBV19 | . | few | CASSNSRGGNYGYTF | TGTGCCAGTAGTAATTCGAGGGGCGGCAACTATGGCTACACCTTC
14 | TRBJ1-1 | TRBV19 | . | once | CASSIQAKNTEAFF | TGTGCCAGTAGTATACAAGCAAAGAACACTGAAGCTTTCTTT
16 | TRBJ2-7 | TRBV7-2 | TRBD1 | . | CASSRWGQGVSIEQYF | TGTGCCAGCAGCCGATGGGGACAGGGGGTATCCATCGAGCAGTACTTC
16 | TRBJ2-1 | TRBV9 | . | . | CASSSRGASSYNEQFF | TGTGCCAGCAGCAGCCGAGGGGCAAGCTCCTACAATGAGCAGTTCTTC
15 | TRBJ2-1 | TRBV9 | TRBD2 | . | CASSYRSGNYNEQFF | TGTGCCAGCAGCTACCGAAGCGGGAACTACAATGAGCAGTTCTTC
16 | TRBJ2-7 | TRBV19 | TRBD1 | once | CASSAPPGGGSHEQYF | TGTGCCAGTAGTGCCCCTCCAGGGGGCGGTTCGCACGAGCAGTACTTC
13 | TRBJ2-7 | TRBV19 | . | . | CAKGPGVFYEQYF | TGTGCCAAGGGACCGGGGGTTTTCTACGAGCAGTACTTC
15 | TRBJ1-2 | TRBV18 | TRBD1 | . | CASSPPTGPNYGYTF | TGTGCCAGCTCACCACCGACAGGGCCCAACTATGGCTACACCTTC
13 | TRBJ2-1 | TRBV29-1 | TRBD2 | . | CSSGLADYNEQFF | TGCAGCTCGGGACTAGCGGACTACAATGAGCAGTTCTTC
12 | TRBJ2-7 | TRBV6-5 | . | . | CASWRGLDEQYF | TGTGCCAGTTGGCGGGGGCTCGACGAGCAGTACTTC